What follows describes a single T cell receptor (beta chain). What it binds is not known. There are 13 residues in the CDR3. Trimming shortened V by 8 bases and J by 1 base, and 11 bases separated the two germline ends. Germline-derived CDR1 and CDR2 are SNHLY and FYNNEI. This record comes from a study of T-cell reconstitution after alpha-beta-depleted transplantation in children. General study findings and limits: Expanded graft clones numbering several hundred reportedly gave rise to alpha-beta T cells about two months after transplant. T-cell numbers and diversity, one year after transplant, stemmed largely from T cells that were newly produced.

During its preparation, the TCRbeta library received unique molecular identifiers. TCRdb re-called the PCR reads through MiXCR, storing one row per CDR3 protein. The data show under 100,000 distinct CDR3 sequences, roughly 16% seen once. V usage is TRBV2 and J usage is TRBJ2-5, with D perhaps TRBD1 (5 bases). The specimen was PBMCs, mostly from graft donor cells, collected 180 days after TCRalphabeta/CD19-depleted stem cell transplant. The TCR comes from a male patient aged 2-10 years who had a stem cell transplant for acute lymphoblastic leukemia, so the T cells may come from the graft donor. As DNA, the CDR3 is TGTGCCAGCCTTCCAGGGTTCCAAGAGACCCAGTACTTC. Protein sequence: CASLPGFQETQYF.